This section outlines one TCR beta chain sequence together with its context. The antigen is not known. The sample comes from a study of somatic mutations in cytotoxic T cells in rheumatoid arthritis. Study details: Some V beta antibody-stained T-cell populations were flow-sorted at nearly 100% purity, including V beta1+ cells sequenced for TCRB. General study points: The antigen targets of the expanded CD8+ clones lacked identification. Rheumatoid arthritis patients were compared with age-matched healthy controls, and their CD8+ T-cell clonality did not differ significantly.

Sequenced by immunoSEQ multiplex PCR; TCRdb stores in-frame clones only, minus some. This sample has approximately 30,000 clones, with 80% to 85% found just once. Each population, CD4+ and CD8+ cells, was isolated by positive magnetic bead selection and checked for purity by flow cytometry. The TCR sequence derives from an adult with rheumatoid arthritis. Material: CD8+ T cells sorted from blood.

The CDR3 DNA reads TGCGCCAGCAGCCAAAGGCCGGGGGAGGGAGGCAACACCATATATTTT. Its translation: CASSQRPGEGGNTIYF. This chain joins TRBV4-3 and TRBJ1-3; weak D call: TRBD1 (5 bases). Looked up from germline, CDR1 is LGHNA and CDR2 is YSLEER. V was trimmed by 2 bases and J by 7 bases, leaving 18 bases between them. CDR3 length equals 16 residues.